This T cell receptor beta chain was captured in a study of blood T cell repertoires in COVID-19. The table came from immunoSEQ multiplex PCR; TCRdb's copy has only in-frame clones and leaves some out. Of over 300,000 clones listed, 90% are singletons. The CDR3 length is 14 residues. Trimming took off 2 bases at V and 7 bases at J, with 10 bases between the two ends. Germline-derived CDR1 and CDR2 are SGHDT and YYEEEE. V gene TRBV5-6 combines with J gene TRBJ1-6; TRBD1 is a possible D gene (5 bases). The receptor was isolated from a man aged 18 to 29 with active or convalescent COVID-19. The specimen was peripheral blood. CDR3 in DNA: TGTGCCAGCAGCTTAAATAGGGGCAATTCACCCCTCCACTTT. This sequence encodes CASSLNRGNSPLHF. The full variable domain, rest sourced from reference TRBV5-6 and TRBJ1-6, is DAGVTQSPTHLIKTRGQQVTLRCSPKSGHDTVSWYQQALGQGPQFIFQYYEEEERQRGNFPDRFSGHQFPNYSSELNVNALLLGDSALYLCASSLNRGNSPLHFGNGTRLTVT.